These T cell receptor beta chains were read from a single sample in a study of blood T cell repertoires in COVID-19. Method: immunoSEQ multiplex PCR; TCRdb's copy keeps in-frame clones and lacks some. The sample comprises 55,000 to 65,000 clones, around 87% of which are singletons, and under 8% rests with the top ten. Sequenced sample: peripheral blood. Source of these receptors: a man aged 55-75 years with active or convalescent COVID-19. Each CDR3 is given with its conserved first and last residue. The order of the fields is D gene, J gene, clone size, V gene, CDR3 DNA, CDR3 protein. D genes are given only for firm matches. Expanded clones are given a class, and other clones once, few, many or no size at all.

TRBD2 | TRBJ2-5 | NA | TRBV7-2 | TGTGCCAGCAGCTTAGTGAGCGGGGGGCACCGAGAGACCCAGTACTTC | CASSLVSGGHRETQYF
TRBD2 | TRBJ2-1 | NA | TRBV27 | TGTGCCAGCAGTTTATCCTTAGCGGGGAACGAGCAGTTCTTC | CASSLSLAGNEQFF
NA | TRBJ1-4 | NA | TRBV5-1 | TGCGCCAGCAGCCTCGGGGGAACTAATGAAAAACTGTTTTTT | CASSLGGTNEKLFF
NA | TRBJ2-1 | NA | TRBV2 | TGTGCCGGGGGGACGTCCCCCATAGGAGAGCAGTTCTTC | CAGGTSPIGEQFF
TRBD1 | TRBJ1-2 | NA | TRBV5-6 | TGTGCCAGCAGTGTGACAGGGGCCACGACATTC | CASSVTGATTF
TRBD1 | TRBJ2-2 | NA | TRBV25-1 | TGTGCCAGCAGGTCACAGGGGGGATCCACCGGGGAGCTGTTTTTT | CASRSQGGSTGELFF
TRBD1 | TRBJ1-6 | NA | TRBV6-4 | TGTGCCAGCAGGCGGGACAGTGTTAATTCACCCCTCCACTTT | CASRRDSVNSPLHF
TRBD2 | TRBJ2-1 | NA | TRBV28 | TGTGCCAGCGTTCGTAGAATAGCGGGGGGGCGGGATGAGCAGTTCTTC | CASVRRIAGGRDEQFF
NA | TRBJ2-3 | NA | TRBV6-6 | TGTGCCAGCAGGCACTCGGGGGATACGCAGTATTTT | CASRHSGDTQYF
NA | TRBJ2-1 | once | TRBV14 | TGTGCCAGCAGCCAAGGGAGGGGACCCCCCAATGAGCAGTTCTTC | CASSQGRGPPNEQFF
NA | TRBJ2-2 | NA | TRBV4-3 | TGCGCCAGCAGCCAAGATGCGGGACGGTCGAACACCGGGGAGCTGTTTTTT | CASSQDAGRSNTGELFF
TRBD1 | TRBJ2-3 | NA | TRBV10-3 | TGTGCCACTGGACAGGGGGCAACAGATACGCAGTATTTT | CATGQGATDTQYF
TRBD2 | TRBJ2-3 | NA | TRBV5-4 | TGTGCCAGCAGTGGCGGGGGGGCAACAGATACGCAGTATTTT | CASSGGGATDTQYF
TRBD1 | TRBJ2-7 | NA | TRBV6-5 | TGTGCCAGCACCAGGACAGGCATAACCTACGAGCAGTACTTC | CASTRTGITYEQYF
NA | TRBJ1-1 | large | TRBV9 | TGTGCCAGCAGCGGCGCGAACACTGAAGCTTTCTTT | CASSGANTEAFF
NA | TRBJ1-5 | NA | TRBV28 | TGTGCCAGCAGCACAGGGCCCAGCAATCAGCCCCAGCATTTT | CASSTGPSNQPQHF
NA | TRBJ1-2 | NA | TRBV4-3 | TGCGCCAGCAGCCAAGATGGGAAGGGACTAGGCTATGGCTACACCTTC | CASSQDGKGLGYGYTF
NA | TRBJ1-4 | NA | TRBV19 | TGTGCCAGTAGTATACGGGATGAAAAACTGTTTTTT | CASSIRDEKLFF
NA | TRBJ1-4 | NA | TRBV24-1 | TGTGCCACCGAGGACAGTAATAATGAAAAACTGTTTTTT | CATEDSNNEKLFF
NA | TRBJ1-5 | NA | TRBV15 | TGTGCCACCAGCCCTAGATTGGTGGGCAATCAGCCCCAGCATTTT | CATSPRLVGNQPQHF
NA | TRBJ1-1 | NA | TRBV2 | TGTGCCAGCAGTGACAGCAGGTTTGAAGCTTTCTTT | CASSDSRFEAFF
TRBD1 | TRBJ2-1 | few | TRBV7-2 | TGTGCCAGCAGCTACGACAGGGGCTCCTACAATGAGCAGTTCTTC | CASSYDRGSYNEQFF
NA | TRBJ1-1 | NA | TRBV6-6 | TGTGCCAGCAGCCGACGGACAGTTCAGAACACTGAAGCTTTCTTT | CASSRRTVQNTEAFF
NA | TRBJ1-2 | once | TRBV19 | TGTGCCAGTAGTATCTTCGGGCAGGGCTACGGCTACACCTTC | CASSIFGQGYGYTF
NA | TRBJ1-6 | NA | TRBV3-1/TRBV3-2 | TGTGCCAGCAGCCTGGTAGATAATTCACCCCTCCACTTT | CASSLVDNSPLHF
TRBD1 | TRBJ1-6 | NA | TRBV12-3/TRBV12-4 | TGTGCCAGCAGTTTGGGACAGGAATCACCCCTCCACTTT | CASSLGQESPLHF
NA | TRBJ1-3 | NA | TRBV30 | TGTGCCTGGCAGCGCTTAGCTGGAAACACCATATATTTT | CAWQRLAGNTIYF
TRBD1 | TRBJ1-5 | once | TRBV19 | TGTGCCAGTAGTAGGGACAGGGGCGACAATCAGCCCCAGCATTTT | CASSRDRGDNQPQHF
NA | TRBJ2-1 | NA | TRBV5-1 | TGCGCCAGCAGCTTGGAAGCCAGGGAGCAGTTCTTC | CASSLEAREQFF
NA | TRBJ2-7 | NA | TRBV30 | TGTGCCTGGAGTGCGGGAATCTCCTACGAGCAGTACTTC | CAWSAGISYEQYF
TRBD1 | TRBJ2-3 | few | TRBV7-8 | TGTGCCAGCTTGCACAGGGGGAACACAGATACGCAGTATTTT | CASLHRGNTDTQYF
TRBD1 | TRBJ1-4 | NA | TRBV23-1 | TGCGCCAGCATTTACTTGACAGGGGGATTTCCCACCGCAACTAATGAAAAACTGTTTTTT | CASIYLTGGFPTATNEKLFF
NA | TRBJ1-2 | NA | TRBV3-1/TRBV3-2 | TGTGCCAGCAGCCCCAGGGTAAACTATGGCTACACCTTC | CASSPRVNYGYTF
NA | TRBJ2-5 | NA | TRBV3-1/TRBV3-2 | TGTGCCAGCAGCTCGGATAGTCTCGGGGAGAAAGAGACCCAGTACTTC | CASSSDSLGEKETQYF
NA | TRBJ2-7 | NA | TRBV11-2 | TGTGCCAGCAGCTTAGAGGCAGTCTACGAGCAGTACTTC | CASSLEAVYEQYF
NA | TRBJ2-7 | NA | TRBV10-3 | TGTGCCATCTCTGCAGGGTATTACGAGCAGTACTTC | CAISAGYYEQYF
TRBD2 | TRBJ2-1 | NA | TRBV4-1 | TGCGCCAGCAGCCTTCGCCCCCTCCCGGGACTACCTTACAATGAGCAGTTCTTC | CASSLRPLPGLPYNEQFF
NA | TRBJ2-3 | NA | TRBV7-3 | TGTGCCAGCAGTAGGCCGGGAGATACGCAGTATTTT | CASSRPGDTQYF
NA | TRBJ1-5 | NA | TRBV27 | TGTGCCAGCAGGCCACACGATAGCAATCAGCCCCAGCATTTT | CASRPHDSNQPQHF
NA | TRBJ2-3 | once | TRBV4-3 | TGCGCCAGCAGCCAAGATCCGGGACTCATCACAGATACGCAGTATTTT | CASSQDPGLITDTQYF
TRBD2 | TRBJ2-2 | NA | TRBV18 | TGTGCCAGCTCACCAGGCACTAGCGGGAGTGGCACCGGGGAGCTGTTTTTT | CASSPGTSGSGTGELFF
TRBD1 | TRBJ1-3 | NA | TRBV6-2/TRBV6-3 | TGTGCCAGCAGTAGGGGACAGGCGAACTCTGGAAACACCATATATTTT | CASSRGQANSGNTIYF
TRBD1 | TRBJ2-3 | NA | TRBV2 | TGTGCCAGTCGTGGACAGGGACCAGATACGCAGTATTTT | CASRGQGPDTQYF
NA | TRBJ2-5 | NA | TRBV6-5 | TGTGCCAGCAGAAGCTCAGGAGGGAAAGAGACCCAGTACTTC | CASRSSGGKETQYF
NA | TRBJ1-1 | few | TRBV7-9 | TGTGCCAGCAGCCTCGGACTGACTGAAGCTTTCTTT | CASSLGLTEAFF
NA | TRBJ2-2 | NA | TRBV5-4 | TGTGCCAGCAGCTTGGGCGGGCCCACGTTCACCGGGGAGCTGTTTTTT | CASSLGGPTFTGELFF
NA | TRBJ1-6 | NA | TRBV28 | TGTGCCAGCAGTTCCGGGGGAAATTCACCCCTCCACTTT | CASSSGGNSPLHF
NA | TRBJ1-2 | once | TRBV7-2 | TGTGCCAGCAGCTTAACTCCCGCCCCAGGGTCTAACTATGGCTACACCTTC | CASSLTPAPGSNYGYTF
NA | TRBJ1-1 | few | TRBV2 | TGTGCCAGCAGTGAACAGGGTAGCACTGAAGCTTTCTTT | CASSEQGSTEAFF
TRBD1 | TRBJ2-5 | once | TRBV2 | TGTGCCAGCAGGCGGACAGGGCGACAAGAGACCCAGTACTTC | CASRRTGRQETQYF
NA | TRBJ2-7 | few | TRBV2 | TGTGCCAGCAAGCCAGGGTTGTCGTACGAGCAGTACTTC | CASKPGLSYEQYF
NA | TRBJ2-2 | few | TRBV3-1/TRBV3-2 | TGTGCCAGCAGCCTTCAACTTCAAGCGGTGAACACCGGGGAGCTGTTTTTT | CASSLQLQAVNTGELFF
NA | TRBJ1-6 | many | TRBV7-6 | TGTGCCAGCAGCTTAGACCCTGGGCGTTTTTCACCCCTCCACTTT | CASSLDPGRFSPLHF
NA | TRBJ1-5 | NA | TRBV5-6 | TGTGCCAGCAGCAAGGAGCATCAGCCCCAGCATTTT | CASSKEHQPQHF
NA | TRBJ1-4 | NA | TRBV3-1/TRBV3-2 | TGTGCCAGCAGCCCCCGGGGGGGGGAAGAAAAACTGTTTTTT | CASSPRGGEEKLFF
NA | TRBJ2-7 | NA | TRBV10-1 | TGCGCCAGCGGCCCTGGGGGGACCCACTACGAGCAGTACTTC | CASGPGGTHYEQYF
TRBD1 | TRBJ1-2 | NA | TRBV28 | TGTGCCAGCAAAAGACAGGGGTCGTTCCGGGACTATGGCTACACCTTC | CASKRQGSFRDYGYTF